This TCR beta chain came from a study of blood T cell repertoires in COVID-19. Turning to the study itself: Sources were T cells, B-cell-depleted T cells, or PBMCs; the material itself was cDNA or gDNA.

Trimming pared 6 bases from V and 2 bases from J, leaving 15 bases between. Germline V CDR1 and CDR2: SGHRS, YFSETQ. The CDR3 extends over 15 amino acids. Under the authors' procedure: From reference gene primer amplification, estimates of nucleated cell counts were derived. Method: immunoSEQ multiplex PCR; TCRdb's copy keeps in-frame clones and lacks some. The V and J calls and clone size are taken from that table; D and trimming were inferred from the DNA. The sample contains about 300,000 clones, 87% of which appear only once. Individuals aged roughly 18 to 95 years were recruited from fewer than 30 US areas. Each participant's cohort was designated according to participant-reported clinical history.

The clonotype originates from a woman between 25 and 40 years old who had recovered from COVID-19. Sequenced input: PBMCs or T cells enriched from blood (not recorded which). V is TRBV5-1 and J is TRBJ1-3; weak D call: TRBD1 (5 bases). The CDR3 DNA reads TGCGCCAGCAACCAGGACGGGACTCCTGGAAACACCATATATTTT. The encoded protein is CASNQDGTPGNTIYF.